The T cell receptor (beta chain) under discussion was sequenced for a study of Ad26.COV2.S vaccination and SARS-CoV-2 variants. Notes on the study in general: Vaccine recipients showed a spike-specific TCR breadth that was higher than in placebo recipients.

The assay was immunoSEQ multiplex PCR, and TCRdb's table has in-frame clones only and misses some. The table lists 300,000 to 450,000 clones, 90% to 95% of them singletons. V shed 0 bases and J 2 bases; nucleotides not matched to a gene: 6. CDR3 size: 18 residues. From germline, CDR1 is MNHEY and CDR2 SMNVEV (reference sequence). Remarks on this clone: Antigen specificity is unknown.

This sequence was found in a human donor who had recovered from COVID-19. The chain combines TRBV27 with TRBJ2-3; 12 nucleotides agree with TRBD2. The sequencing here drew on peripheral blood, taken after recovery from COVID-19. CDR3 nucleotide sequence: TGTGCCAGCAGTTTATCATCTAGCGGGGGGGAAACCACAGATACGCAGTATTTT. Amino acid sequence: CASSLSSSGGETTDTQYF.